This entry lists 19 T cell receptor beta chains sequenced from one sample in a study of response to subunit inactivated influenza vaccine. MiXCR was run by TCRdb on the RT-PCR reads, yielding one entry per CDR3 protein. The sample shows approximately 520,000 distinct CDR3 sequences, about 25% of them seen only once. Sequenced here: CD4+ T cells sorted from PBMCs, sampled 4 to 6 days after vaccination. These receptors all come from a man aged 50 to 59 who received an inactivated influenza vaccine.

This clonotype occurred a few times. The chain couples TRBV24-1 to TRBJ2-2; tentative D call: TRBD1 (7 bases). V lost 5 bases to trimming and J lost 5 bases, with 14 bases between them. The CDR3 is 15 amino acids. Germline CDR1 KGHDR, CDR2 SFDVKD. The DNA of the CDR3 is TGTGCCACCAGTGCCGTGACAGGGAGGACCGGGGAGCTGTTTTTT. Translation gives CATSAVTGRTGELFF.

This sequence joins TRBV4-2 and TRBJ2-2; no reliable D call. In germline, CDR1 is LGHNA, CDR2 YNFKEQ. The CDR3 is 12 amino acids. V was shortened by 3 bases and J by 6 bases, with 5 bases between the two germline ends. CDR3 region: CASSHGSGELFF. The CDR3 bases are TGTGCCAGCAGCCACGGATCCGGGGAGCTGTTTTTT.

The chain is built from TRBV28 and TRBJ2-7; a weak D match, TRBD2 (7 bases). The CDR3 has 15 amino acids. The V end was cut by 4 bases, the J end by 2 bases, with 15 bases between. CDR1 and CDR2 from the germline V gene are MDHEN and SYDVKM. The CDR3 here is CASSWARGATYEQYF. The CDR3 coding sequence is TGTGCCAGCAGTTGGGCCCGGGGGGCTACCTACGAGCAGTACTTC.

Only a few counts were recorded for this clonotype. The chain joins TRBV5-6 to TRBJ2-1; TRBD2 agrees at 8 bases. J gave up 6 bases and V 2 bases, and 10 bases lay outside the gene matches. In germline, CDR1 is SGHDT, CDR2 YYEEEE. CDR3 length: 16 residues. CDR3 in amino acids: CASSFGSGSSSNEQFF. CDR3 in DNA: TGTGCCAGCAGCTTTGGGAGCGGGAGTAGTAGCAATGAGCAGTTCTTC.

This clonotype was seen more than once but under ten times. The chain is built from TRBV5-4 and TRBJ2-4, with a weak D call TRBD1 (6 bases). Germline V gene data show CDR1 as SGHNT and CDR2 as YYREEE (reference sequence). The CDR3 is made up of 13 amino acids. V lost 4 bases and J lost 7, with 12 bases in between. The CDR3 protein is CASSDNRVNIQYF. DNA of the CDR3: TGTGCCAGCAGCGATAACAGGGTGAACATTCAGTACTTC.

In this sample, this clonotype turned up a few times. This sequence joins TRBV4-3 and TRBJ2-7; D remains ambiguous. Germline CDR1 is LGHNA and CDR2 is YSLEER. V was pared by 1 base and J by 4 bases, with 11 bases between. This CDR3 has 14 amino acids. The CDR3 sequence: CASSQGASLYEQYF. CDR3 in DNA: TGCGCCAGCAGCCAAGGGGCAAGTCTTTACGAGCAGTACTTC.

V is TRBV19 and J is TRBJ2-3; D is ambiguous. V shed 2 bases and J shed 0 bases, with 6 bases lying between them. The CDR3 spans 14 residues. The germline CDR1 and CDR2 sequences are LNHDA and SQIVND (reference sequence). The CDR3 DNA is TGTGCCAGTAGTATAACAGTAAGCACAGATACGCAGTATTTT. Amino acid sequence: CASSITVSTDTQYF.

With regard to this clonotype: This may arise from a read error, as a much more abundant clone is one base away. This sequence joins TRBV5-1 and TRBJ2-2; D remains ambiguous. This CDR3 is 13 amino acids long. Germline assignment: CDR1 SGHRS and CDR2 YFSETQ. V lost 4 bases and J lost 1, with 5 bases in between. The CDR3 sequence: CASSTENTGELFF. The DNA for the CDR3 is TGCGCCAGCAGCACGGAGAACACCGGGGAGCTGTTTTTT.

The chain combines TRBV29-1 with TRBJ1-2; D gene uncertain. The CDR3 consists of 11 residues. Trimming shortened V by 5 bases and J by 6 bases, and 10 bases separated the two germline ends. CDR1 and CDR2 (germline): SQVTM, ANQGSEA. The CDR3 region has the DNA TGCAGCGTTTCGACCGGCGATGGCTACACCTTC. Amino acids: CSVSTGDGYTF.

This clonotype was observed at least ten times. The V gene is TRBV6-5, the J gene TRBJ2-5, with TRBD2 matching 8 bases. The ends lost 6 bases at V and 7 bases at J; junction bases unmatched: 16. CDR3 length: 16 residues. Germline loops: CDR1 MNHEY, CDR2 SVGAGI. The CDR3 protein is CASSPVNAGGVGTQYF. CDR3 DNA sequence: TGTGCCAGCAGCCCCGTAAATGCGGGAGGAGTGGGGACCCAGTACTTC.

This chain joins TRBV12-3 or TRBV12-4 and TRBJ2-3; 8 bases agree with TRBD2. Losses at the gene ends were 4 bases for V and 9 bases for J; bases not matched to a gene: 6. The CDR3 length is 13 residues. CDR3 protein: CASSSSGTRTQYF. The CDR3 region has the DNA TGTGCCAGCAGTTCATCCGGGACTAGGACGCAGTATTTT.

This clonotype has a handful of counts. The V gene is TRBV28, the J gene TRBJ1-5; 8 positions match TRBD1. The CDR3 sequence is 15 residues long. The J segment lost 3 bases and the V segment lost 6 bases, leaving 7 bases of the junction unmatched. Per the germline V gene, CDR1 is MDHEN and CDR2 is SYDVKM. In DNA, the CDR3 is TGTGCCAGCAGATCGGACAGGGCCCCCAATCAGCCCCAGCATTTT. Protein sequence: CASRSDRAPNQPQHF.

In this sample, this clonotype turned up a few times. This rearrangement joins TRBV10-3 to TRBJ1-4; the D is unclear. The V gene lost 3 bases and the J gene lost 0 bases, with 11 bases spanning the gap. There are 16 residues in the CDR3. The germline V gene encodes CDR1 ENHRY and CDR2 SYGVKD. CDR3 protein: CAISEVRHSTNEKLFF. In DNA form, the CDR3 reads TGTGCCATCAGTGAAGTCCGCCACTCAACTAATGAAAAACTGTTTTTT.

This clonotype was seen a few times. This sequence joins TRBV30 and TRBJ1-5; 10 bases line up with TRBD1. The CDR3 is made up of 13 amino acids. With 5 bases clipped from V and 2 bases from J, the junction kept 0 bases outside the gene matches. Germline lookup yields CDR1 GTSNPN and CDR2 SVGIG (reference sequence). The CDR3 loop is CAWGTGGNQPQHF. The CDR3 coding sequence is TGTGCCTGGGGGACAGGGGGCAATCAGCCCCAGCATTTT. Full variable domain (remainder filled in from reference TRBV30 and TRBJ1-5): SQTIHQWPATLVQPVGSPLSLECTVEGTSNPNLYWYRQAAGRGLQLLFYSVGIGQISSEVPQNLSASRPQDRQFILSSKKLLLSDSGFYLCAWGTGGNQPQHFGDGTRLSIL.

The chain has TRBV2 and TRBJ2-5; D is perhaps TRBD2 (6 bases). The CDR3 runs 14 residues. V gave up 11 bases and J gave up 5 bases, with 21 bases separating them. Germline loops: CDR1 SNHLY, CDR2 FYNNEI. As DNA, the CDR3 is TGTGCCTCCTGGGCGGGATCACCGAGGGAGACCCAGTACTTC. Translating it yields CASWAGSPRETQYF.

This clonotype has just a few counts. J is TRBJ2-2 and V is TRBV7-6; no definite D call. This CDR3 comprises 13 residues. Germline V gives CDR1 SGHVS, CDR2 FNYEAQ. V was shortened by 1 base and J by 6 bases, with 6 bases between the two germline ends. The CDR3: CASSLGVAGELFF. The CDR3, as DNA: TGTGCCAGCAGCTTAGGTGTTGCCGGGGAGCTGTTTTTT. The complete variable domain, with remaining parts taken from reference TRBV7-6 and TRBJ2-2, reads GAGVSQSPRYKVTKRGQDVALRCDPISGHVSLYWYRQALGQGPEFLTYFNYEAQQDKSGLPNDRFSAERPEGSISTLTIQRTEQRDSAMYRCASSLGVAGELFFGEGSRLTVL.

The chain uses TRBV20-1 and TRBJ2-3; no reliable D call. V was pared by 3 bases and J by 3 bases, with 10 bases between. CDR1 DFQATT and CDR2 SNEGSKA come from the germline V gene (reference sequence). This CDR3 comprises 13 residues. CDR3 residues: CSARSPGTDTQYF. CDR3 DNA sequence: TGCAGTGCTAGGTCCCCAGGAACAGATACGCAGTATTTT.

The rearrangement links TRBV20-1 to TRBJ2-1; 9 nucleotides align to TRBD2. The germline V gene has CDR1 DFQATT and CDR2 SNEGSKA (reference sequence). Germline trimming cut 0 bases from V and 4 bases from J; bases unmatched to any gene: 7. The CDR3 has 16 residues. Written as DNA, the CDR3 is TGCAGTGCTAGAGATCCCGCTAGCGGGGTTTACAATGAGCAGTTCTTC. Translating it yields CSARDPASGVYNEQFF.

The rearrangement joins TRBV30 to TRBJ2-3; no firm D call. The CDR3 has 13 residues. The germline V gene has CDR1 GTSNPN and CDR2 SVGIG (reference sequence). Trimming left V 3 bases short and J 1 base short, with 8 bases between. DNA for the CDR3: TGTGCCTGGAGCGGACCAGGCACAGATACGCAGTATTTT. Amino acid sequence: CAWSGPGTDTQYF.